These 9 T cell receptor beta chains originate from one sample sequenced in a study of blood T cells in healthy people across ages. The authors ran a second PCR of about 7 to 12 cycles using a sample-barcoded 5' primer and a J-beta primer mix. One entry per CDR3 protein, called by TCRdb with MiXCR from the 5' RACE reads. The table shows hundreds of thousands of distinct CDR3 sequences, with more than 20% occurring only once. These sequences were also reported in another study, on T cells of mothers and their children.

Sequenced input: blood. These receptors all come from a boy aged 5 to 17 in good health.

This rearrangement joins TRBV3-1 to TRBJ2-1; D may be TRBD1 or TRBD2 (5 bases each). This CDR3 spans 16 amino acids. Trimming took off 4 bases at V and 1 base at J, with 14 bases between the two ends. Germline loops: CDR1 LGHDT, CDR2 YNNKEL (reference sequence). In DNA, the CDR3 is TGTGCCAGCAGCCCTTGGGACGTCTTATCCTACAATGAGCAGTTCTTC. Encoded protein: CASSPWDVLSYNEQFF.

The chain couples TRBV18 to TRBJ2-5; D gene uncertain. This CDR3 contains 11 residues. V was cut by 5 bases and J by 5 bases, with 6 bases left in between. Germline CDR1 and CDR2: KGHSH and LQKENI. In DNA, the CDR3 is TGTGCCAGCTCAACCCCGGAGACCCAGTACTTC. It encodes CASSTPETQYF.

The chain employs TRBV28 and TRBJ2-7, with D perhaps given as TRBD1 or TRBD2 (6 bases each). The CDR3 covers 14 residues. V dropped 6 bases and J dropped 0 bases, with 12 bases sitting between them. CDR1 and CDR2 from the germline V gene are MDHEN and SYDVKM. The CDR3 nucleotides read TGTGCCAGCAGACCCGGGGGCGACTCCTACGAGCAGTACTTC. Translation: CASRPGGDSYEQYF.

The chain is built from TRBV7-2 and TRBJ2-7, with a weak D call TRBD2 (6 bases). The CDR3 totals 14 residues. Looked up from germline, CDR1 is SGHTA and CDR2 is FQGNSA. V was cut by 5 bases and J by 3 bases, with 14 bases left in between. CDR3 nucleotide sequence: TGTGCCAGCAGCCCGCTCGGGGGAGACTACGAGCAGTACTTC. This gives the protein CASSPLGGDYEQYF.

The chain couples TRBV5-6 to TRBJ2-1; 9 bases are shared with TRBD1. CDR1 is SGHDT and CDR2 is YYEEEE in the germline V gene. The CDR3 is 16 residues long. With V trimmed by 0 bases and J by 8 bases, 9 bases remained unmatched. DNA for the CDR3: TGTGCCAGCAGCTTGGGAACCGGGACAGGGTTTTATGAGCAGTTCTTC. It translates to CASSLGTGTGFYEQFF.

This clonotype was counted only a few times. The chain combines TRBV4-3 with TRBJ1-2; D perhaps matches TRBD1 (5 bases). The CDR3 is 14 residues long. V was trimmed by 0 bases and J by 3 bases, leaving 8 bases between them. CDR1 is LGHNA and CDR2 is YSLEER in the germline V gene. The CDR3 protein is CASSQDLQDYGYTF. The CDR3 bases are TGCGCCAGCAGCCAAGATCTACAGGACTATGGCTACACCTTC.

This clonotype was detected a few times. V is TRBV18 and J is TRBJ1-1; tentative D call: TRBD1 (5 bases). The CDR3 is 13 amino acids. V lost 6 bases, J lost 4 bases, and 12 bases lay in between. Germline-derived CDR1 and CDR2 are KGHSH and LQKENI. The CDR3 nucleotides read TGTGCCAGCTCGGACCCAGGGACCACTGAAGCTTTCTTT. It yields the protein CASSDPGTTEAFF.

This clonotype was counted only a few times. The chain joins TRBV27 to TRBJ2-1, with TRBD2 matching 10 bases. The CDR3 length is 17 residues. Germline-derived CDR1 and CDR2 are MNHEY and SMNVEV (reference sequence). J was trimmed by 6 bases and V by 0 bases; bases with no gene match: 8. CDR3 nucleotide sequence: TGTGCCAGCAGTTTATCTTTCCTAGCGGGAGTGGTCAATGAGCAGTTCTTC. It translates to CASSLSFLAGVVNEQFF.

The table lists this clonotype with a few counts. The chain couples TRBV10-3 to TRBJ2-3; the match to TRBD1 covers 7 bases. The trim removed 10 bases at V and 0 bases at J, leaving 1 base unmatched. The V gene's germline CDR1 is ENHRY and CDR2 SYGVKD. CDR3 length equals 12 residues. This CDR3 reads CATGGSTDTQYF. The CDR3, as DNA: TGTGCCACAGGGGGTAGCACAGATACGCAGTATTTT.